This T cell receptor (beta chain) was obtained from a study of radiation and T cells in renal cell carcinoma. The data were produced by immunoSEQ multiplex PCR, yet TCRdb's version contains in-frame clones alone and is incomplete. The sample has about 140,000 clones, less than 90% seen once; the top ten hold approximately 22%. As for this clone: Its specificity is unknown. The sample contains more than one DNA sequence encoding this CDR3.

Stated time point: baseline pretreatment blood. Treatment reported: 15 Gy SBRT to primary tumor, nephrectomy 4 weeks later. Serial blood draws occurred at baseline and 2 and 4 weeks post-SBRT. General study results and limits: Pretreatment tumor biopsies were lacking, so baseline clonotypes are unknown. Top tumor clonotypes rose in blood 2 weeks post-radiation, then contracted.

Trimming removed 0 bases from V and 1 base from J, with 6 bases in between. This CDR3 is 14 amino acids long. Germline-derived CDR1 and CDR2 are SGHRS and YFSETQ. The sequence derives from a woman aged 45-59 years with renal cell carcinoma. The source was blood, collected from a patient whose treatment included radiotherapy and nephrectomy. The rearrangement links TRBV5-1 to TRBJ2-3; a possible D gene is TRBD2 (6 bases). In DNA form, the CDR3 reads TGCGCCAGCAGCTTGGCTAGCGGCACAGATACGCAGTATTTT. It codes for CASSLASGTDTQYF.